This note documents a single TCR beta chain sequence. The sample comes from a study of blood T cell repertoires in COVID-19. The overall study: Some COVID-19 samples were acute and others convalescent; all came from the United States, Italy and Spain.

Some clones are missing from TCRdb's copy, which holds only in-frame ones; the method was immunoSEQ multiplex PCR. The profile shows 250,000 or so clones, roughly 89% of them singletons. Germline loops: CDR1 WNHNN, CDR2 SYGVQD (reference sequence). Unmatched junction bases numbered 6, after V lost 6 bases and J lost 0 bases. This CDR3 comprises 17 residues. Sequencing was done on a sample of peripheral blood. J is TRBJ2-1 and V is TRBV10-1, with 12 nucleotides matching TRBD2. The sequence was obtained from a woman aged 55-70 years with COVID-19, enrolled during active disease. The CDR3 spells CASSAGLAGLSYNEQFF. The CDR3 DNA reads TGCGCCAGCAGCGCGGGACTAGCGGGCCTCTCCTACAATGAGCAGTTCTTC.